The 2 T cell receptor beta chains below come from one sample, sequenced in a study of shared clonotypes between healthy human individuals. CD8 cells classed as naive were CD45RO-negative and positively selected for CCR7, excluding terminally differentiated effector memory CD45RA+ cells. Some clones are missing from TCRdb's copy, which holds only in-frame ones; the method was immunoSEQ multiplex PCR. The sample records roughly 770,000 clones, around 96% being singletons. The sample taken for sequencing was naive CD8+ T cells sorted from blood. Source of these receptors: a man aged 25-45 years in good health.

This chain joins TRBV12-5 and TRBJ2-1, with 8 bases identical to TRBD1. The CDR3 extends over 14 amino acids. After removal of 5 bases from V and 4 bases from J, the junction contained 4 bases not matched to a gene. CDR1 and CDR2 from the germline V gene are LGHNT and FRNRAP. CDR3 sequence (DNA): TGTGCTAGTGGTCTAACAGGGGGGTACAATGAGCAGTTCTTC. This sequence encodes CASGLTGGYNEQFF.

V and J are TRBV4-3 and TRBJ2-4; no clear D gene. Trimming shortened V by 1 base and J by 1 base, and 5 bases separated the two germline ends. The CDR3 extends over 14 amino acids. Per germline, CDR1 LGHNA and CDR2 YSLEER. This CDR3 is CASSQGAAKNIQYF. The CDR3 DNA is TGCGCCAGCAGCCAAGGGGCGGCCAAAAACATTCAGTACTTC.